This T cell receptor beta chain emerged from a study of blood T cell repertoires in COVID-19. Measured with immunoSEQ multiplex PCR; TCRdb has only the in-frame clones, and not every one. The sample lists approximately 220,000 clones; around four fifths were seen once. As concerns this clone: Other nucleotide sequences in the sample specify the same CDR3.

V trimming: 3 bases; J trimming: 3 bases; junction bases outside the gene matches: 4. This CDR3 has 15 amino acids. The germline V gene encodes CDR1 SEHNR and CDR2 FQNEAQ (reference sequence). The origin of this receptor is a woman in her sixties or seventies who had recovered from COVID-19. What was sequenced was peripheral blood. V is TRBV7-9 and J is TRBJ1-2, with 10 bases aligning to TRBD1. CDR3 loop: CASSLRTGGDYGYTF. DNA for the CDR3: TGTGCCAGCAGCTTGAGGACAGGGGGGGACTATGGCTACACCTTC.